This TCR beta chain was identified in a study of OX40 agonist ivuxolimab in advanced cancers. Study at large: Age averaged around 58 years (range 23 to 79), and about 86% were male.

This CDR3 comprises 16 residues. Trimming cost V 2 bases and J 1 base; bases outside gene matches: 8. The table came from immunoSEQ multiplex PCR; TCRdb's copy has only in-frame clones and leaves some out. This table has about 84,000 clones, 94% appearing once. The receptor's source is an adult with an advanced solid tumor such as melanoma, head and neck, liver or kidney cancer. V is TRBV23-1 and J is TRBJ2-7, with 7 nucleotides matching TRBD1. TRBV23-1 qualifies as an ORF whose function is uncertain. Sequencing was performed on CD4+ or CD8+ T cells sorted from blood, taken in a trial of the OX40 agonist ivuxolimab. CDR3 region: CASSQVRQGVSYEQYF. CDR3 nucleotide sequence: TGCGCCAGCAGTCAAGTTAGACAGGGCGTTTCCTACGAGCAGTACTTC.